The 5 T cell receptor beta chains below all came from one sample that was sequenced in a study of regulatory T cells in long-lasting Graves disease. Investigators prepared the TCR beta libraries by applying iRepertoire HTBI primers and Arm-PCR of CDR3 regions. TCRdb reprocessed the multiplex PCR reads with MiXCR, giving one entry per CDR3 protein. The sample records more than 450,000 distinct CDR3 sequences, around 12% being singletons. The time point: newly diagnosed GD, antithyroid drugs for less than 3 months. The TCR library used RNA extracted from PBMCs. These records were also assigned to another study, of T cells in Graves' hyperthyroidism and ophthalmopathy.

The sample in question was peripheral blood mononuclear cells (PBMCs), obtained at new diagnosis, from a patient treated with antithyroid drugs. These TCRs come from a woman aged 25 to 45 with Graves disease.

The table lists this clonotype with many counts. This chain uses TRBV2 with TRBJ2-7; the D gene is possibly TRBD1 (6 bases). This CDR3 region has 14 residues. Trimming pared 7 bases from V and 0 bases from J, leaving 13 bases between. Germline CDR1 reads SNHLY; CDR2 reads FYNNEI. The CDR3 bases are TGTGCCAGCAAAATTGACAGGAGCTCCTACGAGCAGTACTTC. This encodes CASKIDRSSYEQYF.

The sample holds a few counts of this clonotype. This chain uses TRBV6-2 or TRBV6-3 with TRBJ1-1; D is uncertain. The V gene lost 2 bases and the J gene lost 10 bases, with 8 bases spanning the gap. Germline-derived CDR1 and CDR2 are MNHEY and SVGEGT. The CDR3 contains 11 residues. In DNA form, the CDR3 reads TGTGCCAGCAGTTACAGGTACGCAGCTTTCTTT. This codes for CASSYRYAAFF.

This clonotype was recorded many times. The rearrangement links TRBV5-4 to TRBJ2-1, with D perhaps TRBD2 (5 bases). This CDR3 has 15 residues. V lost 5 bases and J 0 bases, leaving 12 bases between the germline ends. CDR1 and CDR2 (germline): SGHNT, YYREEE (reference sequence). CDR3 DNA: TGTGCCAGCAGGGGTAGCGCGAGCTCCTACAATGAGCAGTTCTTC. Residues: CASRGSASSYNEQFF.

This clonotype was observed a handful of times. The V gene is TRBV7-9, the J gene TRBJ2-1; maybe TRBD2 (6 bases). The V end lost 5 bases, the J end lost 2 bases, and 13 bases lay between the germline ends. Germline lookup yields CDR1 SEHNR and CDR2 FQNEAQ (reference sequence). The CDR3 length is 15 residues. The CDR3 protein is CASSSRDSAYNEQFF. As DNA, the CDR3 is TGTGCCAGCAGCAGCCGGGACTCCGCCTACAATGAGCAGTTCTTC.

This clonotype was recorded at least ten times. CDR3 sequence reads: CASTVRGRGTDTQYF. The CDR3 DNA reads TGTGCCAGCACCGTTCGGGGGCGGGGCACAGATACGCAGTATTTT. The J gene is TRBJ2-3, the V gene TRBV2; D is tentatively TRBD1 or TRBD2 (6 bases each). Germline V gene lookup returns CDR1 SNHLY and CDR2 FYNNEI. CDR3 length equals 15 residues. V lost 7 bases, J lost 1 base, and 15 bases lay in between.